The source of this T cell receptor (beta chain) is a study of Graves' ophthalmopathy and Graves' hyperthyroidism. Ophthalmopathic donors had moderate-to-severe activity, CAS ≥3 and NOSPECS ≥4, with disease that had lasted under 3 months. A roughly 10 ml volume of fresh peripheral blood provided the PBMCs. The CDR3 has 18 amino acids. V trimming: 5 bases; J trimming: 0 bases; junction bases outside the gene matches: 4. Germline values: CDR1 SEHNR, CDR2 FQNEAQ (reference sequence). This clonotype was seen just once. Transcripts of RNA were the source for amplifying TCR beta CDR3 regions. The authors performed first-round RT-PCR with HTBI primers and then a second-round multiplex PCR. A single record per CDR3 protein comes from TCRdb applying MiXCR to the multiplex PCR reads. The table records hundreds of thousands of distinct CDR3 sequences, under 50% of them present only once.

The TCR comes from an adult man with Graves' ophthalmopathy. Material: peripheral blood. V usage is TRBV7-9 and J usage is TRBJ2-2; the match to TRBD2 covers 15 bases. Written as DNA, the CDR3 is TGTGCCAGCAGCAACGGGACTAGCGGGAGGCCGAACACCGGGGAGCTGTTTTTT. This gives the protein CASSNGTSGRPNTGELFF.